The 27 T cell receptor beta chains in this list originate from one sample, sequenced in a study of T cells after yellow fever vaccination. TCRdb reprocessed the 5' RACE reads with MiXCR, giving one entry per CDR3 protein. Counted here are roughly 310,000 distinct CDR3 sequences, about 9.5% occurring once; the ten biggest clones make up more than 15%. The sequencing here drew on PBMCs, taken on the day of the first yellow fever vaccination. The receptors derive from a man aged 18 to 35 who received the YFV17D yellow fever vaccine.

This chain uses TRBV25-1 with TRBJ1-5; a weak D match, TRBD1 (5 bases). Germline CDR1 is MGHDK and CDR2 is SYGVNS. The CDR3 runs 14 residues. The V end lost 2 bases, the J end lost 6 bases, and 11 bases lay between the germline ends. The CDR3 loop reads CASSEHGGTQPQHF. DNA for the CDR3: TGTGCCAGCAGTGAACATGGGGGGACTCAGCCCCAGCATTTT.

Only a few counts were recorded for this clonotype. The V and J genes are TRBV29-1 and TRBJ1-1, with 8 bases identical to TRBD1. Germline CDR1 SQVTM, CDR2 ANQGSEA. The length of the CDR3 is 12 residues. V lost 6 bases and J lost 8; bases outside the gene matches: 8. The CDR3: CSVGQGRLEAFF. In DNA, the CDR3 is TGCAGCGTCGGACAGGGCCGGTTGGAAGCTTTCTTT.

V gene TRBV27 combines with J gene TRBJ1-1; D possibly corresponds to TRBD1 (5 bases). The CDR3 totals 14 residues. The V end lost 5 bases, the J end lost 4 bases, and 14 bases lay between the germline ends. Germline CDR1 MNHEY, CDR2 SMNVEV (reference sequence). This CDR3 is CASSPNQGRTEAFF. The CDR3, as DNA: TGTGCCAGCAGTCCCAACCAGGGACGCACTGAAGCTTTCTTT.

This clonotype was counted many times. The rearrangement joins TRBV4-2 to TRBJ2-7, with D possibly being TRBD2 (5 bases). Trimming removed 0 bases at V and 2 bases at J, with 8 bases between. Germline V gives CDR1 LGHNA, CDR2 YNFKEQ. This CDR3 comprises 14 residues. CDR3 sequence: CASSQDQEAYEQYV. CDR3 DNA sequence: TGTGCCAGCAGCCAAGATCAGGAGGCCTACGAGCAGTACGTC.

This clonotype was detected a few times. The chain links TRBV7-2 to TRBJ2-4; TRBD2 agrees at 8 bases. Germline V CDR1 and CDR2: SGHTA, FQGNSA. Trimming cost V 5 bases and J 3 bases; bases outside gene matches: 9. The CDR3 contains 16 residues. The CDR3 DNA follows: TGTGCCAGCAGCAGCCGGACTAGCTACGTCAAAAACATTCAGTACTTC. Amino acid sequence: CASSSRTSYVKNIQYF.

This clonotype was counted ten times or more. The J gene is TRBJ2-1, the V gene TRBV7-9; TRBD2 matches 12 bases. The CDR3 sequence is 19 residues long. Looked up from germline, CDR1 is SEHNR and CDR2 is FQNEAQ (reference sequence). J lost 1 base, V lost 4 bases, and 11 bases had no gene match. CDR3 DNA: TGTGCCAGCAGCTCTGCTAGCGGGGGGGCGTTTGGGTCCTACAATGAGCAGTTCTTC. This sequence encodes CASSSASGGAFGSYNEQFF.

This clonotype was seen ten or more times. This chain joins TRBV5-5 and TRBJ2-1; 7 nucleotides line up with TRBD1. The CDR3 loop spans 13 amino acids. With 4 bases clipped from V and 14 bases from J, the junction kept 12 bases outside the gene matches. CDR1 SGHKS and CDR2 YYEKEE come from the germline V gene (reference sequence). In nucleotides, the CDR3 is TGTGCCAGCAGCGTGTACTCCGGGACAGTGGAGTTCTTC. Translated, it gives CASSVYSGTVEFF. Complete variable domain (other parts from reference TRBV5-5 and TRBJ2-1): DAGVTQSPTHLIKTRGQQVTLRCSPISGHKSVSWYQQVLGQGPQFIFQYYEKEERGRGNFPDRFSARQFPNYSSELNVNALLLGDSALYLCASSVYSGTVEFFGPGTRLTVL.

This clonotype was seen only a few times. J is TRBJ2-1 and V is TRBV19, with 8 bases aligning to TRBD1. The CDR3 extends over 14 amino acids. With 6 bases clipped from V and 4 bases from J, the junction kept 5 bases outside the gene matches. Germline-derived CDR1 and CDR2 are LNHDA and SQIVND (reference sequence). CDR3 in DNA: TGTGCCAGTAGACGGGACAGGTCATACAATGAGCAGTTCTTC. It encodes CASRRDRSYNEQFF.

The chain recombines TRBV4-2 with TRBJ2-7, with D possibly TRBD1 on 5 matching bases. Per the germline V gene, CDR1 is LGHNA and CDR2 is YNFKEQ. This CDR3 comprises 16 residues. V lost 0 bases, J lost 6 bases, and 18 bases lay in between. CDR3: CASSQDRNPRVSEQYF. In DNA form, the CDR3 reads TGTGCCAGCAGCCAAGATCGGAATCCCAGGGTCTCCGAGCAGTACTTC.

The gene calls are TRBV3-1 and TRBJ1-1; unclear D gene. CDR1 LGHDT and CDR2 YNNKEL come from the germline V gene (reference sequence). The CDR3 is made up of 12 amino acids. V dropped 1 base and J dropped 10 bases, with 10 bases sitting between them. CDR3 nucleotides: TGTGCCAGCAGCCAAGGGAGGGCGGGAGCTTTCTTT. Translated: CASSQGRAGAFF.

The chain combines TRBV7-9 with TRBJ2-1; 7 positions agree with TRBD1. The CDR3 runs 12 residues. The J segment lost 9 bases and the V segment lost 5 bases, leaving 4 bases of the junction unmatched. Germline values: CDR1 SEHNR, CDR2 FQNEAQ (reference sequence). The CDR3 coding sequence is TGTGCCAGCAGCCAGGGGGTCGGTGAGCAGTTCTTC. Translating gives CASSQGVGEQFF.

This clonotype appeared a few times. The genes are TRBV19 and TRBJ1-1; perhaps TRBD1 as D (6 bases). This CDR3 spans 15 amino acids. Trimming pared 2 bases from V and 3 bases from J, leaving 13 bases between. From germline, CDR1 is LNHDA and CDR2 SQIVND (reference sequence). CDR3 bases: TGTGCCAGTAGTATACACAGGGTGCGGGACACTGAAGCTTTCTTT. Translation gives CASSIHRVRDTEAFF. The full variable domain, its missing parts supplied by reference TRBV19 and TRBJ1-1, is DGGITQSPKYLFRKEGQNVTLSCEQNLNHDAMYWYRQDPGQGLRLIYYSQIVNDFQKGDIAEGYSVSREKKESFPLTVTSAQKNPTAFYLCASSIHRVRDTEAFFGQGTRLTVV.

The chain couples TRBV6-5 to TRBJ2-7; possibly TRBD1 or TRBD2 for D (6 bases each). Germline V gene data show CDR1 as MNHEY and CDR2 as SVGAGI. Trimming cost V 2 bases and J 5 bases, with 13 bases left between them. CDR3 size: 14 residues. The DNA of the CDR3 is TGTGCCAGCAGTTACGGGGGGCTCCTCCACGAGCAGTACGTC. Translation: CASSYGGLLHEQYV.

Only a few counts were recorded for this clonotype. The V call is TRBV7-8, the J call TRBJ1-3; TRBD1 might be the D (6 bases). The CDR3 has 14 residues. The V gene's germline CDR1 is SGHVS and CDR2 FQNEAQ. The V and J ends lost 4 bases and 3 bases respectively, with 10 bases between them. Here the CDR3 reads CASSYRADGNTIYF. CDR3 in DNA: TGTGCCAGCAGCTACAGGGCCGATGGAAACACCATATATTTT.

Concerning this clonotype: No DNA is shown, since the ends of the CDR3 on it are uncertain; the CDR3 is the one TCRdb lists. The chain links TRBV28 to TRBJ1-1; TRBD1 is the table's D call and was not checked against the DNA. Germline V gene data show CDR1 as MDHEN and CDR2 as SYDVKM. The CDR3 is 15 residues long, ends included. CDR3 loop: CASSSSGGSNTEAFF.

The V call is TRBV3-1, the J call TRBJ2-5; possible D gene TRBD2, 6 bases. The germline CDR1 and CDR2 sequences are LGHDT and YNNKEL (reference sequence). V was pared by 8 bases and J by 5 bases, with 12 bases between. The CDR3 loop spans 12 amino acids. CDR3 amino acids: CASGRGWETQYF. CDR3 sequence (DNA): TGTGCCAGCGGGCGGGGTTGGGAGACCCAGTACTTC.

There are many counts of this clonotype. V is TRBV6-1 and J is TRBJ1-3, with D possibly matching TRBD1 (6 bases). This CDR3 has 16 amino acids. The germline V gene has CDR1 MNHNS and CDR2 SASEGT. V was cut by 3 bases and J by 0 bases, with 12 bases left in between. The CDR3 reads CASSDPGTPSGNTIYF. CDR3 nucleotide sequence: TGTGCCAGCAGTGACCCCGGGACACCCTCTGGAAACACCATATATTTT.

This clonotype has a handful of counts. The chain's CDR3 is CASSSGQGPSYEQYF. DNA of the CDR3: TGTGCCAGCAGCTCCGGACAGGGCCCATCCTACGAGCAGTACTTC. This rearrangement joins TRBV7-6 to TRBJ2-7, with TRBD1 identical over 8 bases. The CDR3 spans 15 residues. The V gene's germline CDR1 is SGHVS and CDR2 FNYEAQ. Trimming at V came to 4 bases and at J to 1 base, leaving 6 bases not matched to a gene.

This clonotype was counted at least ten times. This chain links TRBV7-3 with TRBJ2-2; D is possibly TRBD1 (6 bases). The germline V gene encodes CDR1 SGHTA and CDR2 FQGTGA. The V end was cut by 6 bases, the J end by 6 bases, with 11 bases between. The CDR3 loop spans 13 amino acids. This CDR3 reads CASSSQGSGELFF. Written as DNA, the CDR3 is TGTGCCAGCAGTTCTCAGGGGTCCGGGGAGCTGTTTTTT.

The chain has TRBV7-2 and TRBJ1-5; 8 bases are a match to TRBD1. V shed 3 bases, J shed 1 base, and the junction held 5 bases outside the gene matches. CDR3 length: 16 amino acids. Per germline, CDR1 SGHTA and CDR2 FQGNSA. For the CDR3, the DNA is TGTGCCAGCAGCTTCACTACAGGGGGAAGCAATCAGCCCCAGCATTTT. Protein product: CASSFTTGGSNQPQHF.

As DNA, the CDR3 is TGTGCCAGCAGCTCGGCCTGGCAGAGCAGAACCTACGAGCAGTACGTC. It specifies CASSSAWQSRTYEQYV. V gene TRBV7-6 combines with J gene TRBJ2-7; no firm D call. The CDR3 totals 16 residues. Trimming stripped 4 bases from V and 2 bases from J, with 18 bases between. CDR1 and CDR2 (germline): SGHVS, FNYEAQ.

The chain uses TRBV27 and TRBJ1-6; the D is unclear. Trimming left V 3 bases short and J 7 bases short, with 10 bases between. Germline CDR1 and CDR2: MNHEY and SMNVEV (reference sequence). The CDR3 has 14 amino acids. The chain's CDR3 is CASSLAMGNSPLHF. Written as DNA, the CDR3 is TGTGCCAGCAGTTTGGCCATGGGGAATTCACCCCTCCACTTT.

CDR3 in DNA: TGTGCCAGCAGTATGAACAGGGGCTACGAGCAGTACTTC. Amino acids: CASSMNRGYEQYF. J is TRBJ2-7 and V is TRBV12-3 or TRBV12-4, with 7 bases lining up with TRBD1. Trimming cost V 5 bases and J 3 bases; bases outside gene matches: 4. This CDR3 is built from 13 residues.

The rearrangement links TRBV5-4 to TRBJ2-7; D unresolved. Germline CDR1 reads SGHNT; CDR2 reads YYREEE (reference sequence). This CDR3 has 14 amino acids. Trimming took 4 bases from V and 0 from J, leaving 11 bases between them. For the CDR3, the DNA is TGTGCCAGCAGCCCCTCCGGCTCCTCCTACGAGCAGTACTTC. Its protein product is CASSPSGSSYEQYF.

A word on this clonotype: Germline and junction disagree at one end, which may indicate a read error. V and J are TRBV5-4 and TRBJ2-1; 13 bases match TRBD2. The CDR3 has 16 residues. CDR1 is SGHNT and CDR2 is YYREEE in the germline V gene (reference sequence). The CDR3 protein is CACSPRTSGGSYEQFF. CDR3 coding DNA: TGTGCCTGCAGCCCCAGGACTAGCGGGGGTAGTTATGAGCAGTTCTTC. Together with reference TRBV5-4 and TRBJ2-1, the CDR3 gives the full variable domain: ETGVTQSPTHLIKTRGQQVTLRCSSQSGHNTVSWYQQALGQGPQFIFQYYREEENGRGNFPPRFSGLQFPNYSSELNVNALELDDSALYLCACSPRTSGGSYEQFFGPGTRLTVL.

This clonotype was seen repeatedly, ten times or more. The rearrangement joins TRBV7-6 to TRBJ2-7; 10 nucleotides align to TRBD1. The germline V gene encodes CDR1 SGHVS and CDR2 FNYEAQ. The CDR3 runs 14 residues. With 3 bases clipped from V and 3 bases from J, the junction kept 2 bases outside the gene matches. CDR3 amino acids: CASSFGQGVYEQYF. Written as DNA, the CDR3 is TGTGCCAGCAGCTTTGGACAGGGGGTCTACGAGCAGTACTTC.

For this clonotype: Possible read error: a much larger clone is one base away. In DNA, the CDR3 is TGTGCCAGCAGCTTAGAAAGGCGGGGGAGGGGGGGGAAGGGCATTCAGTACTTC. It codes for CASSLERRGRGGKGIQYF. The V and J genes are TRBV7-8 and TRBJ2-4; TRBD2 might be the D (7 bases). CDR3 size: 18 residues. V was trimmed by 1 base and J by 9 bases, leaving 25 bases between them. The germline V gene encodes CDR1 SGHVS and CDR2 FQNEAQ.